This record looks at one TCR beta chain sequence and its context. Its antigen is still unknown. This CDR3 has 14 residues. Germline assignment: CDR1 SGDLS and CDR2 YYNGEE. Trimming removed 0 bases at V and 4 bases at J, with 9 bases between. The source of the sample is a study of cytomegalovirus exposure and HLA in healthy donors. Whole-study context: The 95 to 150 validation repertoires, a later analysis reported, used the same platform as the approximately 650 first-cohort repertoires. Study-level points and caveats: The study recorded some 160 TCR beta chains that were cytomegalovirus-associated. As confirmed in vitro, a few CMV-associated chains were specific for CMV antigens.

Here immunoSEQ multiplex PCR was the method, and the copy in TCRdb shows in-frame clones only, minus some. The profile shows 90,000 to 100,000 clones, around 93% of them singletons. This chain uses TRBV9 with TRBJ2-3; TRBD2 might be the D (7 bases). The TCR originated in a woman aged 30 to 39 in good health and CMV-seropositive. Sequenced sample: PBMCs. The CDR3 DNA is TGTGCCAGCAGCGTAGGGGGGGGCGCAGATACGCAGTATTTT. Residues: CASSVGGGADTQYF. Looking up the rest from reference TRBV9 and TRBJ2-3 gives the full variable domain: DSGVTQTPKHLITATGQRVTLRCSPRSGDLSVYWYQQSLDQGLQFLIQYYNGEERAKGNILERFSAQQFPDLHSELNLSSLELGDSALYFCASSVGGGADTQYFGPGTRLTVL.